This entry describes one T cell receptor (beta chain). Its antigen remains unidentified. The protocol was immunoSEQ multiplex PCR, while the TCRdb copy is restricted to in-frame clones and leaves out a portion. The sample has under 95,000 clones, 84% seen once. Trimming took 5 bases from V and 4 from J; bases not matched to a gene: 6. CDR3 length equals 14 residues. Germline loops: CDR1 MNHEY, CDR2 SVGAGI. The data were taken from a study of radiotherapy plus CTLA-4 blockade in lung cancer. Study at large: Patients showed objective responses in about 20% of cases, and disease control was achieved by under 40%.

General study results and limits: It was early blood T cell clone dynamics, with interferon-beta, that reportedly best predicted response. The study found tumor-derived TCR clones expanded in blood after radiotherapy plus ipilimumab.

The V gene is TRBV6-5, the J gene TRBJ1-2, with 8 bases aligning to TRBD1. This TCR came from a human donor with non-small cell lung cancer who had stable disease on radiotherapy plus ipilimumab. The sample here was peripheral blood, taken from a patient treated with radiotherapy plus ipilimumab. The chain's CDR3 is CASSTGQGSYGYTF. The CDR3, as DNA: TGTGCCAGCAGTACTGGACAGGGAAGCTATGGCTACACCTTC.